This T cell receptor beta chain was retrieved from a study of tumor-infiltrating lymphocytes in primary liver carcinoma. Study summary: Tumor staging was T1-T3 N0M0; sizes spanned 4.2 to 10 cm across. Study results and caveats: Tumors reached a significantly greater top-250-clone fraction than blood did (p = 0.039).

Concerning this clonotype: The antigen is unknown.

Extraction of RNA together with DNA used 20-30 mg of unsorted bulk tissue. A primer matching the constant region was used to make TCR beta cDNA from approximately 520 ng of total RNA. The TCR beta library was amplified through three nested multiplex PCR rounds in a modified ARM-PCR procedure. The opening two PCR rounds, about 10 cycles each, paired TRBV1-TRBV30 forward primers with a C-beta reverse primer. Using its own MiXCR run on the multiplex PCR reads, TCRdb lists one record per CDR3 protein. The profile shows over 95,000 distinct CDR3 sequences, more than 65% of them singletons. Germline CDR1 is MNHNS and CDR2 is SASEGT. The CDR3 consists of 14 residues. The trim removed 6 bases at V and 10 bases at J, leaving 8 bases unmatched.

This TCR came from a woman aged 55 to 70 with primary liver carcinoma and hepatitis B virus infection. Input material: liver tumor tissue from sampling region 5. Indicated subset: tumor region T5, tumor centre. The V call is TRBV6-1, the J call TRBJ1-6; TRBD1 aligns across 8 bases. The CDR3 coding sequence is TGTGCCAGCAGAAGGGACAGGAATATCTCACCCCTCCACTTT. Amino acid sequence: CASRRDRNISPLHF.